The T cell receptor beta chain under discussion was sequenced for a study of CD4 T cells in relation to SARS-CoV-2 and coronaviruses. In the study overall: PBMCs were cultured with antigen for less than twelve days before TCR beta sequencing. Study-wide results and caveats: Samples before the pandemic and after infection were not matched within any donor. Approximately 65% of donors had memory CD4+ clonotypes crossrecognizing SARS-CoV-2 and common cold coronavirus spike.

This CDR3 is built from 17 residues. From germline, CDR1 is LNHDA and CDR2 SQIVND (reference sequence). V lost 6 bases to trimming and J lost 0 bases; unmatched junction nucleotides: 9. Remarks on this clone: Its matching antigen is unknown.

Clones were sequenced by immunoSEQ multiplex PCR, and TCRdb holds only the in-frame ones, with some missing. There are 16,000 or so clones in the sample; around 82% occur only once, and around 9.6% lies in the top ten. Before the COVID-19 pandemic, during about 2010-2018, CD4+ T cells were taken from unexposed donors. The cells were cultured for approximately 10 days before CD4+ T cells were isolated. Unexposed-donor CD4+ T cells were probed with SARS-CoV-2 S/N and four cold-coronavirus spikes, cells permitting. This TCR derives from a human donor in good health. The chain recombines TRBV19 with TRBJ1-5; 9 nucleotides agree with TRBD1. The sequenced sample was CD4+ T cells from PBMCs, cultured in vitro. DNA of the CDR3: TGTGCCAGTAGCCCCTTACAGGGGGCTAATAGCAATCAGCCCCAGCATTTT. The encoded protein is CASSPLQGANSNQPQHF.